The clone carrying this TCR beta chain showed up just a few times. The antigen is undetermined. Sequencing used immunoSEQ multiplex PCR; TCRdb keeps in-frame clones, though not all of them. The sample lists approximately 150,000 clones; roughly nine tenths were seen once. The data belong to a study of T cell responses to AZD1222 COVID-19 vaccine. Study-wide points: Spike regions recognized by vaccine-associated CD4 TCRs spanned the protein, led by 160-218 and 743-854.

Germline CDR1 MDHEN, CDR2 SYDVKM. V shed 6 bases and J 4 bases; nucleotides not matched to a gene: 28. This CDR3 region has 22 residues. The clonotype originates from an adult who received the MenACWY meningococcal vaccine as a control. This chain connects TRBV28 to TRBJ2-4; 9 bases are a match to TRBD2. The source was peripheral blood, collected 28 days after the second dose of the MenACWY control vaccine. For the CDR3, the DNA is TGTGCCAGCAGATCAGCGGGAGGTTTTTCGGCGGTAGGCGGCTTGAGGAAAAACATTCAGTACTTC. Amino acid sequence: CASRSAGGFSAVGGLRKNIQYF.